Reported below is one TCR beta chain. TCRdb re-called the 5' RACE reads with MiXCR, one entry per CDR3 protein. The table includes 270,000 or so distinct CDR3 sequences, about 8% detected once. The data originate from a study of identical twins. This CDR3 region has 14 residues. The junction had 5 bases not matched to a gene; V was cut back by 5 bases and J by 2 bases. Per the germline V gene, CDR1 is DFQATT and CDR2 is SNEGSKA (reference sequence). Separately, the same data were catalogued under a study of yellow fever vaccine responses in identical twins.

The sequence came from a woman aged 18-30 years in good health. The chain uses TRBV20-1 and TRBJ2-7; 11 bases line up with TRBD2. Sequencing was carried out using CD8+ T cells sorted from blood. CDR3 nucleotide sequence: TGCAGTGCTGGGGGGACTAGCGGCCCCTACGAGCAGTACTTC. This gives the protein CSAGGTSGPYEQYF.